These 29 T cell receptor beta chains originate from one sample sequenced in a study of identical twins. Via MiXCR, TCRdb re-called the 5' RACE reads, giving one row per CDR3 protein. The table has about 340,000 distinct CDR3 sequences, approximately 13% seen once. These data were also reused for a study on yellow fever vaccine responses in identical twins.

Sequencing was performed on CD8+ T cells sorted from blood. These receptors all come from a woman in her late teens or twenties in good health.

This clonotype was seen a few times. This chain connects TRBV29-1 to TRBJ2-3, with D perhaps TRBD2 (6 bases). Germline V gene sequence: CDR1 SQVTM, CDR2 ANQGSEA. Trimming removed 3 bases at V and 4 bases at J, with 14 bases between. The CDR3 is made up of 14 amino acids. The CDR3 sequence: CSVESRDFPDTQYF. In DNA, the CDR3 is TGCAGCGTTGAGAGCAGGGACTTCCCAGATACGCAGTATTTT.

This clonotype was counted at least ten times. DNA for the CDR3: TGTGCCAGCAGTTTACGGGCACTGGCAGATACGCAGTATTTT. As protein: CASSLRALADTQYF. The rearrangement joins TRBV28 to TRBJ2-3; D unclear. V lost 2 bases to trimming and J lost 4 bases, with 10 bases between them. Germline values: CDR1 MDHEN, CDR2 SYDVKM. The CDR3 is made up of 14 amino acids.

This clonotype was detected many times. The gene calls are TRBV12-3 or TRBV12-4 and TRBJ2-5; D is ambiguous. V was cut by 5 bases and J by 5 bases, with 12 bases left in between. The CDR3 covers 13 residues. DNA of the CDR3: TGTGCCAGCAGTCCACTACTGAGGGAGACCCAGTACTTC. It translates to CASSPLLRETQYF.

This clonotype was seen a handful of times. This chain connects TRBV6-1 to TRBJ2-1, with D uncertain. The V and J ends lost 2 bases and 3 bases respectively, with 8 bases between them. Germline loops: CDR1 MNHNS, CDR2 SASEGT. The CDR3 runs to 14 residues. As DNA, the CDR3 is TGTGCCAGCAGTGAAAGTCAGTTCTACAATGAGCAGTTCTTC. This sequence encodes CASSESQFYNEQFF.

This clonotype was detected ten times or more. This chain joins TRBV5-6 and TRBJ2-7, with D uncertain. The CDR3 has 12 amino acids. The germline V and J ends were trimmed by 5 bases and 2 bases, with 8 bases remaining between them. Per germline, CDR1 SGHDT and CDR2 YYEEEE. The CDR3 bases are TGTGCCAGCAGTCTCGGAGCCTACGAGCAGTACGTC. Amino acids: CASSLGAYEQYV.

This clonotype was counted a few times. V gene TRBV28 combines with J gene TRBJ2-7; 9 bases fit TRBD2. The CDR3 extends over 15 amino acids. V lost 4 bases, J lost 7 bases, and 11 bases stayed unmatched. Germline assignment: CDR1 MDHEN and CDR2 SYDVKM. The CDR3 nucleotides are TGTGCCAGCAGTTCGTATGGACTAGCGAGTAGGGAGCAGTACGTC. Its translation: CASSSYGLASREQYV.

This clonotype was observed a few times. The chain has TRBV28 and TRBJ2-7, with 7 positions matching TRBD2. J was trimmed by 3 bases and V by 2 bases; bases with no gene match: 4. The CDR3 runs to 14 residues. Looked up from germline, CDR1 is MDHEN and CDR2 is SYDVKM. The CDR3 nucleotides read TGTGCCAGCAGTTTACCGGGGACTATCTACGAGCAGTACTTC. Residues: CASSLPGTIYEQYF.

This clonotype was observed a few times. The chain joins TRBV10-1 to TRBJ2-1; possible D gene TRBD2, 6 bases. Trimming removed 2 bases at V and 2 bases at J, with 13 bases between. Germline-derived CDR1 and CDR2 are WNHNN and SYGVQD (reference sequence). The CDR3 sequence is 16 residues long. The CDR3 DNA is TGCGCCAGCAGTGAGGGCGCGGGACTGGCCTACAATGAGCAGTTCTTC. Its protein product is CASSEGAGLAYNEQFF.

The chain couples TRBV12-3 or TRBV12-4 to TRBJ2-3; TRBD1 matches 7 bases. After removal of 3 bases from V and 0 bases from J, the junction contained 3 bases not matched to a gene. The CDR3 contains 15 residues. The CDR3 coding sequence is TGTGCCAGCAGTTTTGGGGACAGTAGCACAGATACGCAGTATTTT. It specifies CASSFGDSSTDTQYF.

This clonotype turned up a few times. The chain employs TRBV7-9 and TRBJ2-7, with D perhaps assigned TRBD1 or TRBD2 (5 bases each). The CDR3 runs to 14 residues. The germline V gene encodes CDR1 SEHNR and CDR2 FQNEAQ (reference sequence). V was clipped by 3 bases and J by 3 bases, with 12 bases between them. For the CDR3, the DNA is TGTGCCAGCAGCTTGAGGGACGAAGGCTACGAGCAGTACTTC. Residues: CASSLRDEGYEQYF.

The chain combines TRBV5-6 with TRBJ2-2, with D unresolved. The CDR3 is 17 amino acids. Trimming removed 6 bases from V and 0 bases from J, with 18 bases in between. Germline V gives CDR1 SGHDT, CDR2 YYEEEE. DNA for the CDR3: TGTGCCAGCACCGAAGACGGAATCGGTTCGAACACCGGGGAGCTGTTTTTT. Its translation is CASTEDGIGSNTGELFF.

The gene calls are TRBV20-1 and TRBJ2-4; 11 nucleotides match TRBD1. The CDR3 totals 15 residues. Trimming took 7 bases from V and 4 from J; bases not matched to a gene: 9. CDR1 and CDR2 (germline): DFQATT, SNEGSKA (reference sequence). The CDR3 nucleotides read TGCAGTGGGAGGGACAGGGGGATCCTAAAAAACATTCAGTACTTC. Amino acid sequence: CSGRDRGILKNIQYF.

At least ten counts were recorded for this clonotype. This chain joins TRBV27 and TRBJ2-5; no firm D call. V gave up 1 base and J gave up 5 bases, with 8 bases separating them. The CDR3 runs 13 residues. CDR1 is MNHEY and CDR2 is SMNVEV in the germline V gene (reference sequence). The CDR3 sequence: CASSLYAFETQYF. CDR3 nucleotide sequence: TGTGCCAGCAGTTTATATGCGTTCGAGACCCAGTACTTC.

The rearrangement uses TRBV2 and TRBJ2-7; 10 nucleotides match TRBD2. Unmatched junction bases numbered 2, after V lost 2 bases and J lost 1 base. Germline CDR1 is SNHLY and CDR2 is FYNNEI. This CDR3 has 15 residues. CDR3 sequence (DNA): TGTGCCAGCAGTGAACAAGCGGGAGGGTCCTACGAGCAGTACTTC. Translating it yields CASSEQAGGSYEQYF. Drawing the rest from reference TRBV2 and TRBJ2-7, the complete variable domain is EPEVTQTPSHQVTQMGQEVILRCVPISNHLYFYWYRQILGQKVEFLVSFYNNEISEKSEIFDDQFSVERPDGSNFTLKIRSTKLEDSAMYFCASSEQAGGSYEQYFGPGTRLTVT.

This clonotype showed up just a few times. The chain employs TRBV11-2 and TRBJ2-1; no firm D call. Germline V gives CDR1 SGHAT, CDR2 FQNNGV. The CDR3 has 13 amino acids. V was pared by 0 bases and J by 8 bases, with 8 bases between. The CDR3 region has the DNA TGTGCCAGCAGCTTAGACGCCACGGATGAGCAGTTCTTC. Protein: CASSLDATDEQFF.

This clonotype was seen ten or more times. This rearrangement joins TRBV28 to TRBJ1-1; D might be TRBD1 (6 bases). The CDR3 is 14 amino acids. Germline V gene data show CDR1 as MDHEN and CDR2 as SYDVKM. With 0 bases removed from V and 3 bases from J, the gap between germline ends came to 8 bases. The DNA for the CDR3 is TGTGCCAGCAGTTTATGGAAGGGGGACACTGAAGCTTTCTTT. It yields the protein CASSLWKGDTEAFF.

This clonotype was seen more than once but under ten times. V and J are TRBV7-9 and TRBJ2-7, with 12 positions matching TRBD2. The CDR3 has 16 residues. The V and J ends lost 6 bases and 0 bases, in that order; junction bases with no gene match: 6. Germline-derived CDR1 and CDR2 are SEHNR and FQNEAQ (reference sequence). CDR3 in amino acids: CASSSTSGRYSYEQYF. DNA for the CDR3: TGTGCCAGCAGTTCTACTAGCGGGAGGTACTCCTACGAGCAGTACTTC.

CDR3 DNA: TGTGCCACCAGCAGGGACCTCGTGTCAGGCGGGCGCGGCGAAGCTTTCTTT. Protein product: CATSRDLVSGGRGEAFF. The chain recombines TRBV15 with TRBJ1-1, with unresolved D. Per germline, CDR1 LNHNV and CDR2 YYDKDF (reference sequence). The CDR3 extends over 17 amino acids. V was pared by 3 bases and J by 8 bases, with 25 bases between.

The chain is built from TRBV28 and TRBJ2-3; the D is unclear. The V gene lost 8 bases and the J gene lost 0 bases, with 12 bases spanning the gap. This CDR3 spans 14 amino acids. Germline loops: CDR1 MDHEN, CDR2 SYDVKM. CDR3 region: CASVGAASTDTQYF. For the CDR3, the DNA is TGTGCCAGCGTAGGAGCAGCTAGCACAGATACGCAGTATTTT.

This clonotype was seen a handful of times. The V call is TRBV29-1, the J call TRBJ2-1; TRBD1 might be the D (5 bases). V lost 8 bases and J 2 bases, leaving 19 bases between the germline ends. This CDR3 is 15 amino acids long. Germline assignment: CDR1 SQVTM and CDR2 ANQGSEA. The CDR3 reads CSLQGASRTYNEQFF. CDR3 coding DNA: TGCAGCCTCCAAGGGGCCAGCCGAACCTACAATGAGCAGTTCTTC.

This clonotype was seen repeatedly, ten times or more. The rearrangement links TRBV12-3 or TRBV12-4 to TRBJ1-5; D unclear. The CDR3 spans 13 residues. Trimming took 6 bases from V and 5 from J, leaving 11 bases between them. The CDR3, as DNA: TGTGCCAGCAGCCATGAGCCCTATCAGCCCCAGCATTTT. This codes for CASSHEPYQPQHF.

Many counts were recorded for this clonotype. Here the CDR3 DNA reads TGTGCCAGCAGTTTAAGCGACAGGGGGCTGAGGGGCTACGAGCAGTACTTC. It specifies CASSLSDRGLRGYEQYF. This chain joins TRBV12-3 or TRBV12-4 and TRBJ2-7; 10 bases match TRBD1. V lost 2 bases and J lost 3; bases outside the gene matches: 10. CDR3 length equals 17 residues.

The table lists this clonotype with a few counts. Here the CDR3 reads CSVASGQAYNEQFF. CDR3 bases: TGCAGCGTTGCGAGCGGACAGGCGTACAATGAGCAGTTCTTC. The chain recombines TRBV29-1 with TRBJ2-1; 7 bases are shared with TRBD1. Per germline, CDR1 SQVTM and CDR2 ANQGSEA. V was pared by 4 bases and J by 4 bases, with 7 bases of the junction left unmatched. This CDR3 is built from 14 residues.

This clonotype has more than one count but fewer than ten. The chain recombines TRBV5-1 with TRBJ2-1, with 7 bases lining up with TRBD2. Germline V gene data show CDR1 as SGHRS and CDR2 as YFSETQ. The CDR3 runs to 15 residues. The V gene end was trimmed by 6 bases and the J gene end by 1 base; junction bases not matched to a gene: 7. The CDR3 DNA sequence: TGCGCCAGCAACCCGGACGGGGGGTCCTACAATGAGCAGTTCTTC. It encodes CASNPDGGSYNEQFF.

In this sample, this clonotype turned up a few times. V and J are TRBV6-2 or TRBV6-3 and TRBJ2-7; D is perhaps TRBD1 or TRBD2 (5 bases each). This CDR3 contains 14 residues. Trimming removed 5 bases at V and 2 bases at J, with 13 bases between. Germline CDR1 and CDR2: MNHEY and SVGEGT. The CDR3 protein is CASSSREFPYEQYV. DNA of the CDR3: TGTGCCAGCAGTAGCAGGGAGTTCCCCTACGAGCAGTACGTC.

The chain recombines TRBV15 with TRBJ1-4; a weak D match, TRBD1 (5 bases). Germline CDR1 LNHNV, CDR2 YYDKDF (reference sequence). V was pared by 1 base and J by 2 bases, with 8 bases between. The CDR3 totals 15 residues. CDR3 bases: TGTGCCACCAGCAGAGTGGGGGGGACTAATGAAAAACTGTTTTTT. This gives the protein CATSRVGGTNEKLFF.

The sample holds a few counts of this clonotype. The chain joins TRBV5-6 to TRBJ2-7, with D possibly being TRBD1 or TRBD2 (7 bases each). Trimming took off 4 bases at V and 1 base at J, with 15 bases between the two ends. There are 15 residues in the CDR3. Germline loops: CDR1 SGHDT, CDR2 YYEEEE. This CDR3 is CASSSDREGSYEQYV. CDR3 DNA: TGTGCCAGCAGCAGTGACAGGGAGGGTTCCTACGAGCAGTACGTC.

The CDR3 loop is CASSYSTGREQYV. The DNA for the CDR3 is TGTGCCAGCAGTTACTCGACAGGGCGCGAGCAGTACGTC. The chain recombines TRBV6-5 with TRBJ2-7, with TRBD1 identical over 7 bases. The V gene's germline CDR1 is MNHEY and CDR2 SVGAGI. The CDR3 has 13 residues. The V and J ends lost 0 bases and 6 bases, in that order; junction bases with no gene match: 2.

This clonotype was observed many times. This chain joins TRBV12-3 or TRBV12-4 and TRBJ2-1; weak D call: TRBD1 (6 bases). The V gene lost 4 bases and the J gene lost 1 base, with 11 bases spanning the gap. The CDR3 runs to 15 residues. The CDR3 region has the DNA TGTGCCAGCAGTTCCCACGGGACATCCTACAATGAGCAGTTCTTC. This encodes CASSSHGTSYNEQFF.